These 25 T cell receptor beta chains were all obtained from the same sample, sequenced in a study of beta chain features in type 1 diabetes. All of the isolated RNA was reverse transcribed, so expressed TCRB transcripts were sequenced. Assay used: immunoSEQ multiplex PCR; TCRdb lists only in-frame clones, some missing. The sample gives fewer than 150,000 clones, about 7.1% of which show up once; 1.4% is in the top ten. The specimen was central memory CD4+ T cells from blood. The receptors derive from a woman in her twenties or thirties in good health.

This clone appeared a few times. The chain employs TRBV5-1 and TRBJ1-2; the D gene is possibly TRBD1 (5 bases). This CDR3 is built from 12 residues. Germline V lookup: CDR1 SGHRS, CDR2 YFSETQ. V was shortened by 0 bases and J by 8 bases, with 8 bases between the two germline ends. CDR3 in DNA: TGCGCCAGCAGCTTGGGGGGGGACGGCTACACCTTC. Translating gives CASSLGGDGYTF. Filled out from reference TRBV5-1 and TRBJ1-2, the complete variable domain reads KAGVTQTPRYLIKTRGQQVTLSCSPISGHRSVSWYQQTPGQGLQFLFEYFSETQRNKGNFPGRFSGRQFSNSRSEMNVSTLELGDSALYLCASSLGGDGYTFGSGTRLTVV.

The CDR3 DNA is TGTGCCAGCAGTTTAAGGACAGCATACAATGAGCAGTTCTTC. This sequence encodes CASSLRTAYNEQFF. The gene calls are TRBV28 and TRBJ2-1, with D possibly TRBD1 on 6 matching bases. V shed 2 bases and J shed 4 bases, with 9 bases lying between them. CDR3 length equals 14 residues. Per the germline V gene, CDR1 is MDHEN and CDR2 is SYDVKM.

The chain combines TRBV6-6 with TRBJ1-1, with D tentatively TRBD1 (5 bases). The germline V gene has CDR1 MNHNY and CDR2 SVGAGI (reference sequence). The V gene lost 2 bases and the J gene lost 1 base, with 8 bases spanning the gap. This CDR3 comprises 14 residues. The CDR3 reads CASSYRQGNTEAFF. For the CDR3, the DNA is TGTGCCAGCAGTTACCGGCAGGGGAACACTGAAGCTTTCTTT.

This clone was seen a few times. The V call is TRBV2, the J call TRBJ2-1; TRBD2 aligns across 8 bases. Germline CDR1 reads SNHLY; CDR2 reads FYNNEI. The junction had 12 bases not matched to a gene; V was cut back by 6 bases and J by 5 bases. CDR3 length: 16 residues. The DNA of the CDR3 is TGTGCCAGCAGCCACAGGAATAGCGGGACCCACAATGAGCAGTTCTTC. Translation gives CASSHRNSGTHNEQFF.

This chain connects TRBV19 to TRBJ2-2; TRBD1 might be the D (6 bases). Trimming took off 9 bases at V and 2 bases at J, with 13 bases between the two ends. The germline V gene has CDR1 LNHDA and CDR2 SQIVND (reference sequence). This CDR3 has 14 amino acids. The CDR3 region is CASHLQGNTGELFF. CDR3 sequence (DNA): TGTGCCAGCCACCTACAGGGTAACACCGGGGAGCTGTTTTTT.

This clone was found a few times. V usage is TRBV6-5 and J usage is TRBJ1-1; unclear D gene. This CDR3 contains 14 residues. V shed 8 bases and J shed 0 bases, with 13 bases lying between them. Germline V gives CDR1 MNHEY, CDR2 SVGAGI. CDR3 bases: TGTGCCAGCGGCTACCGGAGAATGAACACTGAAGCTTTCTTT. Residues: CASGYRRMNTEAFF.

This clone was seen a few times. The CDR3 nucleotides read TGTGCCAGCGTAACTAGTGAAGATCCAGCTACGCAGTATTTT. Protein product: CASVTSEDPATQYF. The rearrangement links TRBV28 to TRBJ2-3, with D maybe TRBD2 (5 bases). Germline V gives CDR1 MDHEN, CDR2 SYDVKM. The ends were cut back, 8 bases at V and 8 bases at J, with 20 bases in the middle. The CDR3 sequence is 14 residues long.

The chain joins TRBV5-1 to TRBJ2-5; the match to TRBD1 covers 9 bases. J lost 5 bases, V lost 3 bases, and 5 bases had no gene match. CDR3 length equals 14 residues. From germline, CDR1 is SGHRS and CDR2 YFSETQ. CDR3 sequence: CASSYGQGMETQYF. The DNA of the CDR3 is TGCGCCAGCAGCTACGGACAGGGGATGGAGACCCAGTACTTC.

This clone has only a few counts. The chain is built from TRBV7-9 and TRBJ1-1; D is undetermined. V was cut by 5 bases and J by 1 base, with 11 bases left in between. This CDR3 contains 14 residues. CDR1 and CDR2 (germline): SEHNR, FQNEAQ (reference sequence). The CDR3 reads CASSPGFENTEAFF. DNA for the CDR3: TGTGCCAGCAGCCCGGGGTTTGAGAACACTGAAGCTTTCTTT.

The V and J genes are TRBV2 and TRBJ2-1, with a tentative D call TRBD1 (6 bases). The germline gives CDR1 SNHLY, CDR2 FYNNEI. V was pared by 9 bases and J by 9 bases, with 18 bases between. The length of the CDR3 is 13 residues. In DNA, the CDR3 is TGTGCCAGTGGACACAGGGAGATGGGTGAGCAGTTCTTC. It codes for CASGHREMGEQFF.

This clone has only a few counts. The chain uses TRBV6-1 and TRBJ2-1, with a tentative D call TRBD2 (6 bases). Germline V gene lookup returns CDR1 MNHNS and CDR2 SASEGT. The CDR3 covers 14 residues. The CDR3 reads CATVAAVSYNEQFF. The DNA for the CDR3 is TGTGCTACTGTAGCGGCTGTCTCCTACAATGAGCAGTTCTTC.

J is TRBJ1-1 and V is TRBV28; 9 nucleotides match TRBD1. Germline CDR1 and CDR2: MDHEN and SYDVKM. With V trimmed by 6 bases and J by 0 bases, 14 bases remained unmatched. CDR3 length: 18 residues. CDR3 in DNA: TGTGCCAGCAGCTCCCTCCGACAGGGGGTGAAGGTGAACACTGAAGCTTTCTTT. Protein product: CASSSLRQGVKVNTEAFF.

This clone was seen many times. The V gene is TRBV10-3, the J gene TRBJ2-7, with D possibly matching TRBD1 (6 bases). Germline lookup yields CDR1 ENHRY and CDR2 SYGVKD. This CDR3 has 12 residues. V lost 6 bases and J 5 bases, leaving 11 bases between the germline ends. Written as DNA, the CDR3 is TGTGCCATCAGCTCAGGGGACCACGAGCAGTACTTC. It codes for CAISSGDHEQYF.

The CDR3 DNA reads as TGTGCCAGCAGTGAAGCGCTAAGCGGGACTCGAGAGACCCAGTACTTC. Translating gives CASSEALSGTRETQYF. The gene calls are TRBV2 and TRBJ2-5, with 7 bases that match TRBD2. Germline V lookup: CDR1 SNHLY, CDR2 FYNNEI. The CDR3 is made up of 16 amino acids. V dropped 0 bases and J dropped 4; count of bases not matched to a gene: 8.

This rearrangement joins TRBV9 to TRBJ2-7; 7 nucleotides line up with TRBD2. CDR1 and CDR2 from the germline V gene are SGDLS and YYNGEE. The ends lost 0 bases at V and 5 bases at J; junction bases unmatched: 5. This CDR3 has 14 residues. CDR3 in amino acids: CASSVASGPHEQYF. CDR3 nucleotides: TGTGCCAGCAGCGTAGCTAGCGGACCCCACGAGCAGTACTTC.

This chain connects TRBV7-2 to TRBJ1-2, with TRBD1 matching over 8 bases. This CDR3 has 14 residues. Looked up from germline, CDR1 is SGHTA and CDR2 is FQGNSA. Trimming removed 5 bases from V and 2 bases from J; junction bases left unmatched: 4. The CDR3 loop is CASSPGQGNYGYTF. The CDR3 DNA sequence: TGTGCCAGCAGCCCCGGACAGGGAAACTATGGCTACACCTTC.

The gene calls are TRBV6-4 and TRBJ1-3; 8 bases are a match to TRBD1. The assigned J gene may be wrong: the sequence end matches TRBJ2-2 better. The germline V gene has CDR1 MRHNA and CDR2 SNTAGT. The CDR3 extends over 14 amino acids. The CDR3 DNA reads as TGTGCCAGCCAGGGACAGGTGAACACCGGGGAGCTGTTTTTT. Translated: CASQGQVNTGELFF.

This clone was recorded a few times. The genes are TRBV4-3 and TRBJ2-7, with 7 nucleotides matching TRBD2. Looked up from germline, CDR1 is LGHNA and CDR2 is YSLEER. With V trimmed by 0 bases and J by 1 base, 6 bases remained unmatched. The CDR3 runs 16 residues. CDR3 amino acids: CASSQEPTSASYEQYF. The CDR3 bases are TGCGCCAGCAGCCAAGAACCAACTAGCGCATCCTACGAGCAGTACTTC.

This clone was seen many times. The CDR3 loop reads CASSLNTGYGTQYF. The CDR3 DNA is TGCGCCAGCAGCCTAAATACAGGTTATGGGACCCAGTACTTC. The V call is TRBV4-3, the J call TRBJ2-5; possibly TRBD1 for D (5 bases). Germline CDR1 reads LGHNA; CDR2 reads YSLEER. This CDR3 region has 14 residues. Trimming stripped 4 bases from V and 7 bases from J, with 16 bases between.

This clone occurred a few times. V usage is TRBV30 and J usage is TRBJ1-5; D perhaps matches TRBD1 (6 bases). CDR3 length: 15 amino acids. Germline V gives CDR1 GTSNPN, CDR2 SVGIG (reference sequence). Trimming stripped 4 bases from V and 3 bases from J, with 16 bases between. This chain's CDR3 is CAWTKFGQFNQPQHF. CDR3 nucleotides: TGTGCCTGGACTAAGTTCGGACAGTTCAATCAGCCCCAGCATTTT. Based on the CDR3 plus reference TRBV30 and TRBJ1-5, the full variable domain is SQTIHQWPATLVQPVGSPLSLECTVEGTSNPNLYWYRQAAGRGLQLLFYSVGIGQISSEVPQNLSASRPQDRQFILSSKKLLLSDSGFYLCAWTKFGQFNQPQHFGDGTRLSIL.

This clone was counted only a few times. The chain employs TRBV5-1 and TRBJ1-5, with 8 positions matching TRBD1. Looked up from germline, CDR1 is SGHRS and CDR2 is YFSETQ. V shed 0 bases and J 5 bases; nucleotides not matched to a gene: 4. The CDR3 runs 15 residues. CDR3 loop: CASSLGGTGYQPQHF. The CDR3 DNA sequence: TGCGCCAGCAGCTTGGGAGGGACAGGCTATCAGCCCCAGCATTTT. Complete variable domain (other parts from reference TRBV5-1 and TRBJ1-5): KAGVTQTPRYLIKTRGQQVTLSCSPISGHRSVSWYQQTPGQGLQFLFEYFSETQRNKGNFPGRFSGRQFSNSRSEMNVSTLELGDSALYLCASSLGGTGYQPQHFGDGTRLSIL.

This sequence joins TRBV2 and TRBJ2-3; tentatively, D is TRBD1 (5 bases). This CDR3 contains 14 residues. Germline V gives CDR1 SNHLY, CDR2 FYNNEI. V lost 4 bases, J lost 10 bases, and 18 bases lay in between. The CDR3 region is CASSATGLVRAQYF. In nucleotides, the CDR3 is TGTGCCAGCAGTGCCACAGGTCTCGTCCGGGCGCAGTATTTT.

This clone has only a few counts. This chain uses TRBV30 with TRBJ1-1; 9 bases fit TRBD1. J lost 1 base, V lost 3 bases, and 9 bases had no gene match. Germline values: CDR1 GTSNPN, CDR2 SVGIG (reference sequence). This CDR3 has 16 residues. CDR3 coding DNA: TGTGCCTGGAGCGCCGGGACAGGGAGGGGGAACACTGAAGCTTTCTTT. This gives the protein CAWSAGTGRGNTEAFF. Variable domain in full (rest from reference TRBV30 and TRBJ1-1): SQTIHQWPATLVQPVGSPLSLECTVEGTSNPNLYWYRQAAGRGLQLLFYSVGIGQISSEVPQNLSASRPQDRQFILSSKKLLLSDSGFYLCAWSAGTGRGNTEAFFGQGTRLTVV.

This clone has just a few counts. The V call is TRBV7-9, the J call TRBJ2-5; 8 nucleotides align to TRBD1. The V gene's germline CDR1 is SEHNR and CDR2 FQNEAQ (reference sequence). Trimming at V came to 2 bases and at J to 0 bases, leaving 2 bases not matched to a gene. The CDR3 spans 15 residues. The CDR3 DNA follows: TGTGCCAGCAGCTTATACAGGGGGTACCAAGAGACCCAGTACTTC. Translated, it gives CASSLYRGYQETQYF.

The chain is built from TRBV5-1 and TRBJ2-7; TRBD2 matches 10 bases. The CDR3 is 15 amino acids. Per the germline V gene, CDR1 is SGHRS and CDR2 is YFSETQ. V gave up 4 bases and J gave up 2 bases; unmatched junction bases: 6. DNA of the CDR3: TGCGCCAGCAGCGCCGAAGCGGGAGGGCCCTACGAGCAGTACTTC. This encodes CASSAEAGGPYEQYF.